The rows below give T cell receptor beta chains drawn from one sample of a study of shared clonotypes between healthy human individuals. TCRdb's table, derived via immunoSEQ multiplex PCR, lists solely in-frame clones and lacks some. The table has 2 million or so clones, 85% to 95% seen once. Sequencing used naive CD4+ T cells sorted from blood. These receptors were taken from a man between 18 and 29 years old in good health. Both conserved end residues are part of each CDR3. Fields, in order: clone size, J gene, V gene, D gene, CDR3 protein, CDR3 DNA. A D gene is named only where the DNA matches it firmly. Part of the rows lack a size; the others show once, few, many or a class for expanded clones.

clone_size: .
j_call: TRBJ2-1
v_call: TRBV6-5
d_call: .
cdr3_aa: CASSDGSSYNEQFF
cdr3_nt: TGTGCCAGCAGCGACGGCAGCTCCTACAATGAGCAGTTCTTC

clone_size: .
j_call: TRBJ1-5
v_call: TRBV4-3
d_call: .
cdr3_aa: CASSQDITDSHQPQHF
cdr3_nt: TGCGCCAGCAGCCAAGATATCACAGACTCTCATCAGCCCCAGCATTTT

clone_size: .
j_call: TRBJ1-1
v_call: TRBV11-1
d_call: .
cdr3_aa: CASSFQGTEAFF
cdr3_nt: TGTGCCAGCAGCTTCCAGGGCACTGAAGCTTTCTTT

clone_size: .
j_call: TRBJ1-1
v_call: TRBV5-6
d_call: TRBD1
cdr3_aa: CASSGTGNGDTEAFF
cdr3_nt: TGTGCCAGCAGCGGGACAGGGAACGGGGACACTGAAGCTTTCTTT

clone_size: .
j_call: TRBJ1-1
v_call: TRBV25-1
d_call: .
cdr3_aa: CASSVSGGSYTEAFF
cdr3_nt: TGTGCCAGCAGTGTTAGTGGGGGCAGCTACACTGAAGCTTTCTTT

clone_size: .
j_call: TRBJ2-5
v_call: TRBV5-1
d_call: TRBD1
cdr3_aa: CASSSLTGFRETQYF
cdr3_nt: TGCGCCAGCAGCTCCTTGACAGGGTTTCGCGAGACCCAGTACTTC

clone_size: .
j_call: TRBJ2-2
v_call: TRBV7-6
d_call: TRBD1
cdr3_aa: CASSPRQGDTGELFF
cdr3_nt: TGTGCCAGCAGCCCGAGACAGGGGGACACCGGGGAGCTGTTTTTT

clone_size: .
j_call: TRBJ1-1
v_call: TRBV18
d_call: .
cdr3_aa: CASSPITKMNTEAFF
cdr3_nt: TGTGCCAGCTCACCAATAACAAAGATGAACACTGAAGCTTTCTTT

clone_size: .
j_call: TRBJ2-3
v_call: TRBV11-1
d_call: .
cdr3_aa: CASSLAIGVRADTQYF
cdr3_nt: TGTGCCAGCAGCTTAGCCATCGGGGTTCGCGCAGATACGCAGTATTTT

clone_size: .
j_call: TRBJ2-7
v_call: TRBV5-4
d_call: TRBD2
cdr3_aa: CASSPPSGRAREQYF
cdr3_nt: TGTGCCAGCAGCCCCCCAAGCGGGAGGGCCCGCGAGCAGTACTTC

clone_size: .
j_call: TRBJ1-4
v_call: TRBV9
d_call: .
cdr3_aa: CASSTSFVGNEKLFF
cdr3_nt: TGTGCCAGCAGCACATCTTTCGTCGGGAATGAAAAACTGTTTTTT

clone_size: .
j_call: TRBJ1-2
v_call: TRBV6-5
d_call: .
cdr3_aa: CASSYSTGHNYGYTF
cdr3_nt: TGTGCCAGCAGTTACTCGACGGGACATAACTATGGCTACACCTTC

clone_size: .
j_call: TRBJ1-2
v_call: TRBV7-6
d_call: .
cdr3_aa: CASSLTIGGGYTF
cdr3_nt: TGTGCCAGCAGCCTAACGATAGGCGGGGGCTACACCTTC

clone_size: .
j_call: TRBJ2-7
v_call: TRBV7-3
d_call: .
cdr3_aa: CASSPGAGANEQYF
cdr3_nt: TGTGCCAGCAGCCCCGGGGCAGGGGCAAACGAGCAGTACTTC

clone_size: .
j_call: TRBJ1-4
v_call: TRBV5-6
d_call: .
cdr3_aa: CASSLWGIEKLFF
cdr3_nt: TGTGCCAGCAGCTTGTGGGGAATTGAAAAACTGTTTTTT

clone_size: .
j_call: TRBJ2-2
v_call: TRBV28
d_call: TRBD1
cdr3_aa: CASNGGGQGNTGELFF
cdr3_nt: TGTGCCAGCAACGGTGGGGGACAGGGGAACACCGGGGAGCTGTTTTTT

clone_size: .
j_call: TRBJ1-4
v_call: TRBV28
d_call: .
cdr3_aa: CASSLSGATNEKLFF
cdr3_nt: TGTGCCAGCAGTTTAAGTGGGGCAACTAATGAAAAACTGTTTTTT

clone_size: .
j_call: TRBJ2-5
v_call: TRBV7-9
d_call: TRBD2
cdr3_aa: CASSLGSGSSKSETQYF
cdr3_nt: TGTGCCAGCAGCTTAGGAAGCGGGAGTTCTAAATCGGAGACCCAGTACTTC

clone_size: .
j_call: TRBJ1-1
v_call: TRBV5-1
d_call: TRBD1
cdr3_aa: CASRTGGAYTEAFF
cdr3_nt: TGCGCCAGCAGAACAGGGGGCGCATACACTGAAGCTTTCTTT

clone_size: .
j_call: TRBJ1-5
v_call: TRBV7-8
d_call: TRBD1
cdr3_aa: CASRVDRGMESNQPQHF
cdr3_nt: TGTGCCAGCAGGGTGGACAGGGGCATGGAAAGCAATCAGCCCCAGCATTTT

clone_size: .
j_call: TRBJ2-1
v_call: TRBV28
d_call: TRBD2
cdr3_aa: CARAGGLVNEQFF
cdr3_nt: TGTGCCAGAGCGGGGGGGCTTGTCAATGAGCAGTTCTTC

clone_size: .
j_call: TRBJ2-7
v_call: TRBV9
d_call: TRBD1
cdr3_aa: CASSGEDRSSYEQYF
cdr3_nt: TGTGCCAGCAGCGGAGAGGACAGGAGCTCCTACGAGCAGTACTTC

clone_size: once
j_call: TRBJ2-2
v_call: TRBV10-3
d_call: TRBD1
cdr3_aa: CAISGQGAPGELFF
cdr3_nt: TGTGCCATCAGCGGACAGGGGGCGCCCGGGGAGCTGTTTTTT

clone_size: .
j_call: TRBJ1-5
v_call: TRBV19
d_call: TRBD1
cdr3_aa: CASSMDGWTGVYQPQHF
cdr3_nt: TGTGCCAGTAGTATGGATGGCTGGACAGGGGTCTATCAGCCCCAGCATTTT

clone_size: .
j_call: TRBJ1-4
v_call: TRBV5-1
d_call: .
cdr3_aa: CASSLDGEKLFF
cdr3_nt: TGCGCCAGCAGCTTGGATGGTGAAAAACTGTTTTTT

clone_size: .
j_call: TRBJ1-2
v_call: TRBV10-3
d_call: .
cdr3_aa: CAISYTPQEGYTF
cdr3_nt: TGTGCCATCAGCTATACTCCACAGGAAGGCTACACCTTC

clone_size: .
j_call: TRBJ1-5
v_call: TRBV6-1
d_call: .
cdr3_aa: CASTMKQVSNQPQHF
cdr3_nt: TGTGCCAGCACTATGAAACAGGTTAGCAATCAGCCCCAGCATTTT

clone_size: .
j_call: TRBJ2-5
v_call: TRBV7-7
d_call: TRBD2
cdr3_aa: CASSLIAGASETQYF
cdr3_nt: TGTGCTAGCAGCTTAATAGCGGGAGCTTCGGAGACCCAGTACTTC

clone_size: .
j_call: TRBJ2-7
v_call: TRBV7-9
d_call: TRBD1
cdr3_aa: CASSPGTDSYEQYF
cdr3_nt: TGTGCCAGCAGCCCAGGGACAGATTCCTACGAGCAGTACTTC

clone_size: .
j_call: TRBJ2-7
v_call: TRBV6-5
d_call: .
cdr3_aa: CASSYSVGGGGYEQYF
cdr3_nt: TGTGCCAGCAGTTACTCGGTAGGCGGAGGGGGCTACGAGCAGTACTTC

clone_size: .
j_call: TRBJ1-6
v_call: TRBV28
d_call: .
cdr3_aa: CASRADVSPLHF
cdr3_nt: TGTGCCAGCAGGGCGGACGTCTCACCCCTCCACTTT

clone_size: .
j_call: TRBJ2-3
v_call: TRBV11-2
d_call: .
cdr3_aa: CASSFGGPKIDTQYF
cdr3_nt: TGTGCCAGCAGCTTTGGGGGGCCGAAGATAGATACGCAGTATTTT

clone_size: .
j_call: TRBJ2-6
v_call: TRBV5-4
d_call: .
cdr3_aa: CASSFGGHKASGANVLTF
cdr3_nt: TGTGCCAGCAGCTTTGGGGGACATAAAGCCTCTGGGGCCAACGTCCTGACTTTC

clone_size: .
j_call: TRBJ2-7
v_call: TRBV7-2
d_call: TRBD1
cdr3_aa: CASSLGPGGSNEQYF
cdr3_nt: TGTGCCAGCAGCTTAGGTCCAGGGGGTTCCAACGAGCAGTACTTC